Given below is one TCR beta chain in context. Antigen unknown. One to two pinch biopsies were taken from the rectum during colonoscopy. No immunosuppressive drugs were given to ulcerative colitis patients before diagnostic colonoscopy. This sample stems from a study of pediatric ulcerative colitis. Study results and caveats: Acute severe colitis showed lower rectal diversity from clonal expansions. Blood-rectal clonal overlap within each person was significantly higher in ulcerative colitis patients than controls.

TCRdb's table, derived via immunoSEQ multiplex PCR, lists solely in-frame clones and lacks some. The top ten clones hold 3.4% of a sample with 17,000 or so clones, less than 80% of them seen once. The sample consisted of gut tissue. The sequence was collected from a girl under 18 with moderate ulcerative colitis.

This CDR3 is CASSLDGSSDGYTF. CDR3 nucleotide sequence: TGCGCCAGCAGCTTGGATGGCAGCTCGGATGGCTACACCTTC. The rearrangement links TRBV5-1 to TRBJ1-2; D gene uncertain. Trimming cost V 0 bases and J 6 bases, with 12 bases left between them. Germline assignment: CDR1 SGHRS and CDR2 YFSETQ. The CDR3 is 14 amino acids.